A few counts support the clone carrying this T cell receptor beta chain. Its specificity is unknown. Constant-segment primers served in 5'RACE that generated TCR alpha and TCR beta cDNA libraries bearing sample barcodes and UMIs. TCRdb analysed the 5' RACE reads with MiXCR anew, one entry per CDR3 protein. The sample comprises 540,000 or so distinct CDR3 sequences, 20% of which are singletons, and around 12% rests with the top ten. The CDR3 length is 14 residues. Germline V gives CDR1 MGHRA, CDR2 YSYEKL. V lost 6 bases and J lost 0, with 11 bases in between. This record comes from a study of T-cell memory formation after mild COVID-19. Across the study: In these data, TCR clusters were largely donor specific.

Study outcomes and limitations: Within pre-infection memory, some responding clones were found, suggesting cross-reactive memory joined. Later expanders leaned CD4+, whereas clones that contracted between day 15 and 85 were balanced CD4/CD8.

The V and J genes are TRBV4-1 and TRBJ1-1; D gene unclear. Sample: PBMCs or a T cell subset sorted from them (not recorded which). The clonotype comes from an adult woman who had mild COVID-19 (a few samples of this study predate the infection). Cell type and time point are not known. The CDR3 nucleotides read TGCGCCAGCAGTGCCCGGACCCTGAACACTGAAGCTTTCTTT. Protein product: CASSARTLNTEAFF.